This T cell receptor beta chain originates from a study of blood T cell repertoires in COVID-19. The CDR3 is 15 amino acids. The J segment lost 3 bases and the V segment lost 6 bases, leaving 10 bases of the junction unmatched. The V gene's germline CDR1 is SNHLY and CDR2 FYNNEI. Clones were sequenced by immunoSEQ multiplex PCR, and TCRdb holds only the in-frame ones, with some missing. Of hundreds of thousands of clones detected, around 91% appear once; the ten largest clones hold about 4.5%. The sequenced sample was PBMCs or T cells enriched from blood (not recorded which). The receptor was derived from a woman aged 18-29 years with acute COVID-19. The rearrangement uses TRBV2 and TRBJ1-1, with TRBD1 identical over 7 bases. The chain's CDR3 is CASSKGDRWDTEAFF. Written as DNA, the CDR3 is TGTGCCAGCAGCAAAGGGGACAGATGGGACACTGAAGCTTTCTTT. Supplemented by reference TRBV2 and TRBJ1-1, the full variable domain reads EPEVTQTPSHQVTQMGQEVILRCVPISNHLYFYWYRQILGQKVEFLVSFYNNEISEKSEIFDDQFSVERPDGSNFTLKIRSTKLEDSAMYFCASSKGDRWDTEAFFGQGTRLTVV.